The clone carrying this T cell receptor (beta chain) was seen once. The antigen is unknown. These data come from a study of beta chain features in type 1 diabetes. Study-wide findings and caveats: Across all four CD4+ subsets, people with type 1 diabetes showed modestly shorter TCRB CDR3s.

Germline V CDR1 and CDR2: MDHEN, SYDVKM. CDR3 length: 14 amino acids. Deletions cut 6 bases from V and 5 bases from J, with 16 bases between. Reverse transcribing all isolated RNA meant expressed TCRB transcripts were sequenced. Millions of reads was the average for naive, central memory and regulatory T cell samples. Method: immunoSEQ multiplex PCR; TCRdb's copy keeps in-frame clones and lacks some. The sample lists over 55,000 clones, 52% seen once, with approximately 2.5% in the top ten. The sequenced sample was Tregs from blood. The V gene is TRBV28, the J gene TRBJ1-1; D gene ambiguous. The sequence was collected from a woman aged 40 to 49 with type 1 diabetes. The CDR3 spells CASRATSGWTEAFF. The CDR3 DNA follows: TGTGCCAGCAGAGCCACTAGCGGCTGGACTGAAGCTTTCTTT.